This entry concerns a single T cell receptor beta chain. One entry per CDR3 protein, without DNA, is what TCRdb gives after re-calling the 5' RACE reads. The table gives more than 350,000 distinct CDR3 sequences; the top ten clones make up more than 2% of it. This record comes from a study of monozygotic twins with inflammatory bowel disease. The germline V gene has CDR1 SQVTM and CDR2 ANQGSEA. This CDR3 region has 13 residues. This clonotype originated in a human donor with ulcerative colitis or Crohn's disease, or a healthy co-twin of an affected twin (not recorded which). The chain uses TRBV29-1 and TRBJ2-3; TCRdb proposes TRBD1, but this gene call is untestable without DNA. The sequencing input was blood. The CDR3 protein is CSVPGHATDTQYF.